What follows are 29 T cell receptor beta chains derived from one specimen sequenced in a study of T cell responses to AZD1222 COVID-19 vaccine. TCRdb's table, derived via immunoSEQ multiplex PCR, lists solely in-frame clones and lacks some. The sample has some 120,000 clones; about 89% are singletons. The sample was peripheral blood, taken 28 days after the second AZD1222 dose. All receptors derive from an adult who received the AZD1222 COVID-19 vaccine.

This chain joins TRBV9 and TRBJ2-3; 7 bases map to TRBD2. Germline V gives CDR1 SGDLS, CDR2 YYNGEE. The trim removed 0 bases at V and 3 bases at J, leaving 4 bases unmatched. This CDR3 is 15 amino acids long. CDR3: CASSVEGLPTDTQYF. CDR3 DNA sequence: TGTGCCAGCAGCGTAGAGGGACTACCAACAGATACGCAGTATTTT.

The chain combines TRBV6-5 with TRBJ2-7; 11 nucleotides agree with TRBD2. Germline V gene lookup returns CDR1 MNHEY and CDR2 SVGAGI. This CDR3 region has 14 residues. Trimming at V came to 7 bases and at J to 4 bases, leaving 6 bases not matched to a gene. Written as DNA, the CDR3 is TGTGCCAGCACCCCGCGACTAGCGGGGTACGAGCAGTACTTC. Protein product: CASTPRLAGYEQYF.

The chain joins TRBV3-1 (or the pseudogene TRBV3-2) to TRBJ1-1; 7 bases match TRBD1. V dropped 4 bases and J dropped 5; count of bases not matched to a gene: 7. CDR1 is LGHDT, CDR2 YNNKEL, per germline (reference sequence). CDR3 length: 14 residues. The CDR3 is CASSRLQGKTEAFF. The DNA for the CDR3 is TGTGCCAGCAGCCGCCTACAGGGGAAGACTGAAGCTTTCTTT.

The chain links TRBV18 to TRBJ2-1; 7 positions agree with TRBD2. CDR3 length equals 14 residues. The V gene end was trimmed by 5 bases and the J gene end by 15 bases; junction bases not matched to a gene: 16. Germline loops: CDR1 KGHSH, CDR2 LQKENI. The DNA for the CDR3 is TGTGCCAGCTCAATAGAGAGCGGGGCCGGCGGGGGGTTCTTC. Residues: CASSIESGAGGGFF. The variable domain in full, completed from reference TRBV18 and TRBJ2-1, reads NAGVMQNPRHLVRRRGQEARLRCSPMKGHSHVYWYRQLPEEGLKFMVYLQKENIIDESGMPKERFSAEFPKEGPSILRIQQVVRGDSAAYFCASSIESGAGGGFFGPGTRLTVL.

Comment on this clone: At one of its ends the junction is not consistent with the germline gene, which may arise from a read error. This chain links TRBV15 with TRBJ2-1; tentative D call: TRBD1 (7 bases). Germline CDR1 is LNHNV and CDR2 is YYDKDF (reference sequence). The CDR3 loop spans 13 amino acids. The CDR3, as DNA: TGTGCCACCAGCAGAGAGCAGGGGGGCGCACCCATCTTC. The encoded protein is CATSREQGGAPIF.

The chain has TRBV11-3 and TRBJ2-5; D is possibly TRBD2 (7 bases). The germline CDR1 and CDR2 sequences are SGHNT and YENEEA. The length of the CDR3 is 16 residues. Trimming took 0 bases from V and 1 from J, leaving 12 bases between them. The CDR3 sequence: CASSLEGGGSQETQYF. In DNA form, the CDR3 reads TGTGCCAGCAGCTTAGAAGGCGGGGGCTCCCAAGAGACCCAGTACTTC.

This sequence joins TRBV28 and TRBJ2-7; D gene ambiguous. Trimming shortened V by 4 bases and J by 3 bases, and 10 bases separated the two germline ends. The CDR3 is 13 amino acids. Germline CDR1 is MDHEN and CDR2 is SYDVKM. The CDR3 sequence: CASSSGPYYEQYF. The CDR3 bases are TGTGCCAGCAGTTCCGGCCCATACTACGAGCAGTACTTC. Supplemented by reference TRBV28 and TRBJ2-7, the full variable domain reads DVKVTQSSRYLVKRTGEKVFLECVQDMDHENMFWYRQDPGLGLRLIYFSYDVKMKEKGDIPEGYSVSREKKERFSLILESASTNQTSMYLCASSSGPYYEQYFGPGTRLTVT.

The chain combines TRBV21-1 with TRBJ2-1; whether TRBD1, the table's D call, matches the DNA was not checked. TRBV21-1 is annotated as a pseudogene. The CDR3 is 17 amino acids. The CDR3 nucleotides read TGTGCCAGCAGCAAAGTTCAGGCCCCCCCGCGTTACAATGAGCAGTTCTTC. Translating gives CASSKVQAPPRYNEQFF.

This chain uses TRBV11-2 with TRBJ1-1; D call uncertain. The CDR3 covers 13 residues. The V gene's germline CDR1 is SGHAT and CDR2 FQNNGV. The V and J ends lost 0 bases and 6 bases respectively, with 8 bases between them. This chain's CDR3 is CASSLEPMAEAFF. DNA for the CDR3: TGTGCCAGCAGCTTAGAGCCGATGGCTGAAGCTTTCTTT.

The chain has TRBV4-3 and TRBJ2-1; TRBD2 might be the D (5 bases). The germline CDR1 and CDR2 sequences are LGHNA and YSLEER. CDR3 size: 13 residues. V was pared by 5 bases and J by 4 bases, with 9 bases between. The CDR3 DNA reads as TGCGCCAGCAGCTACGAGCGGTACAATGAGCAGTTCTTC. Translated, it gives CASSYERYNEQFF.

The chain couples TRBV6-5 to TRBJ1-3; tentatively, D is TRBD1 (5 bases). V was trimmed by 5 bases and J by 0 bases, leaving 11 bases between them. The germline V gene has CDR1 MNHEY and CDR2 SVGAGI. The CDR3 has 15 residues. CDR3 region: CASSQQASSGNTIYF. The DNA for the CDR3 is TGTGCCAGCAGTCAACAGGCCTCCTCTGGAAACACCATATATTTT.

The rearrangement joins TRBV3-1 (or the pseudogene TRBV3-2) to TRBJ1-5; D is undetermined. Germline V gives CDR1 LGHDT, CDR2 YNNKEL (reference sequence). CDR3 length equals 13 residues. The V end was cut by 1 base, the J end by 3 bases, with 4 bases between. The CDR3 is CASSQGANQPQHF. The CDR3 coding sequence is TGTGCCAGCAGCCAAGGGGCCAATCAGCCCCAGCATTTT.

The count of this clone is one. The rearrangement joins TRBV6-2 or TRBV6-3 to TRBJ2-2; D could derive from TRBD1 or TRBD2 (6 bases each). Between the trimmed V and J ends, which lost 4 bases and 5 bases, there was a span of 14 bases. Germline V gene data show CDR1 as MNHEY and CDR2 as SVGEGT. The length of the CDR3 is 15 residues. CDR3 sequence (DNA): TGTGCCAGCAGTTCTCGAGGGGGGCGGACCGGGGAGCTGTTTTTT. Translation: CASSSRGGRTGELFF.

V is TRBV6-5 and J is TRBJ1-1; TRBD1 agrees at 11 bases. The CDR3 runs to 14 residues. After removal of 6 bases from V and 4 bases from J, the junction contained 4 bases not matched to a gene. Germline-derived CDR1 and CDR2 are MNHEY and SVGAGI. DNA of the CDR3: TGTGCCAGCAGGGACAGGGGGCTCGGCACTGAAGCTTTCTTT. Its translation is CASRDRGLGTEAFF.

The chain couples TRBV18 to TRBJ1-2, with D tentatively TRBD1 (6 bases). Trimming pared 3 bases from V and 0 bases from J, leaving 11 bases between. CDR3 size: 15 residues. Germline loops: CDR1 KGHSH, CDR2 LQKENI. CDR3 region: CASSPAGQTNYGYTF. The CDR3 DNA is TGTGCCAGCTCACCCGCTGGACAGACTAACTATGGCTACACCTTC.

The chain joins TRBV19 to TRBJ2-1; 12 bases are shared with TRBD2. The CDR3 is 17 amino acids. Germline CDR1 reads LNHDA; CDR2 reads SQIVND (reference sequence). The junction had 9 bases not matched to a gene; V was cut back by 5 bases and J by 4 bases. CDR3 nucleotide sequence: TGTGCCAGTAGTCCCACGACTAGCGGGAGCTTGTACAATGAGCAGTTCTTC. It encodes CASSPTTSGSLYNEQFF.

The rearrangement uses TRBV30 and TRBJ1-3; tentative D call: TRBD1 (5 bases). V lost 5 bases and J 4 bases, leaving 9 bases between the germline ends. The CDR3 is made up of 12 amino acids. The V gene's germline CDR1 is GTSNPN and CDR2 SVGIG (reference sequence). This CDR3 reads CAWGRAGNTIYF. The CDR3 DNA reads as TGTGCCTGGGGCAGGGCGGGAAACACCATATATTTT.

The V and J genes are TRBV18 and TRBJ2-3; the match to TRBD1 covers 10 bases. CDR1 is KGHSH, CDR2 LQKENI, per germline. The CDR3 runs to 16 residues. Trimming cost V 0 bases and J 5 bases; bases outside gene matches: 5. CDR3 loop: CASSPPRQGAVDTQYF. The CDR3 coding sequence is TGTGCCAGCTCACCACCGAGACAGGGGGCAGTAGATACGCAGTATTTT.

This rearrangement joins TRBV27 to TRBJ1-6, with a possible D match to TRBD1 (5 bases). The V end lost 6 bases, the J end lost 9 bases, and 12 bases lay between the germline ends. The CDR3 is 13 residues long. Germline V gene lookup returns CDR1 MNHEY and CDR2 SMNVEV (reference sequence). CDR3: CASRQDEISPLHF. Written as DNA, the CDR3 is TGTGCCAGCAGACAGGACGAGATTTCACCCCTCCACTTT.

The chain joins TRBV19 to TRBJ1-4; the D gene is possibly TRBD1 (5 bases). This CDR3 contains 14 residues. V was cut by 3 bases and J by 8 bases, with 13 bases left in between. Germline assignment: CDR1 LNHDA and CDR2 SQIVND (reference sequence). The CDR3 is CASSIGHLEEKLFF. The CDR3 nucleotides read TGTGCCAGTAGTATCGGACACCTGGAGGAAAAACTGTTTTTT.

This clone was counted a few times. This chain links TRBV5-8 with TRBJ1-5, with TRBD1 matching 8 bases. The CDR3 loop spans 15 amino acids. Germline CDR1 is SGHTS and CDR2 is YDEGEE. After removal of 4 bases from V and 2 bases from J, the junction contained 5 bases not matched to a gene. The CDR3 region has the DNA TGTGCCAGCAGCGTAGACAGGGGAGGCAATCAGCCCCAGCATTTT. This gives the protein CASSVDRGGNQPQHF.

The V and J genes are TRBV2 and TRBJ1-1; D remains unclear. The germline V and J ends were trimmed by 3 bases and 8 bases, with 10 bases remaining between them. Germline values: CDR1 SNHLY, CDR2 FYNNEI. This CDR3 has 12 residues. Here the CDR3 DNA reads TGTGCCAGCAGTGACTTGGGGTTCGAAGCTTTCTTT. As protein: CASSDLGFEAFF.

This rearrangement joins TRBV6-2 or TRBV6-3 to TRBJ1-1, with D uncertain. The CDR3 runs to 14 residues. V was shortened by 2 bases and J by 3 bases, with 10 bases between the two germline ends. Germline CDR1 reads MNHEY; CDR2 reads SVGEGT. The CDR3 coding sequence is TGTGCCAGCAGTTACCAGACGGGCGACACTGAAGCTTTCTTT. Translated: CASSYQTGDTEAFF.

This chain connects TRBV12-3 or TRBV12-4 to TRBJ1-2; D is undetermined. V was shortened by 7 bases and J by 8 bases, with 17 bases between the two germline ends. The CDR3 runs to 13 residues. The CDR3 sequence: CASIPQSGVGYTF. CDR3 sequence (DNA): TGTGCCAGCATCCCTCAGTCCGGGGTAGGCTACACCTTC.

The chain couples TRBV7-2 to TRBJ1-5; D unresolved. Germline V gives CDR1 SGHTA, CDR2 FQGNSA. V was trimmed by 3 bases and J by 6 bases, leaving 9 bases between them. There are 13 residues in the CDR3. CDR3 in DNA: TGTGCCAGCAGCTTCCAGGACCTTCAGCCCCAGCATTTT. This codes for CASSFQDLQPQHF.

The chain has TRBV5-4 and TRBJ1-5; D is unresolved. The CDR3 is made up of 13 amino acids. Germline V gene data show CDR1 as SGHNT and CDR2 as YYREEE (reference sequence). V shed 0 bases and J shed 8 bases, with 9 bases lying between them. The CDR3 sequence is CASSLGSSEPQHF. The CDR3 region has the DNA TGTGCCAGCAGCTTGGGCAGTTCGGAGCCCCAGCATTTT.

The chain recombines TRBV7-9 with TRBJ1-5; D is perhaps TRBD1 (5 bases). With 4 bases removed from V and 1 base from J, the gap between germline ends came to 14 bases. Germline V gives CDR1 SEHNR, CDR2 FQNEAQ (reference sequence). The CDR3 is 16 residues long. CDR3 in DNA: TGTGCCAGCAGCTCGACCGGGGCCTGGAGCAATCAGCCCCAGCATTTT. This encodes CASSSTGAWSNQPQHF. Drawing the rest from reference TRBV7-9 and TRBJ1-5, the complete variable domain is DTGVSQNPRHKITKRGQNVTFRCDPISEHNRLYWYRQTLGQGPEFLTYFQNEAQLEKSRLLSDRFSAERPKGSFSTLEIQRTEQGDSAMYLCASSSTGAWSNQPQHFGDGTRLSIL.

As to this clone: Other DNA sequences in the same sample also yield this CDR3. The V call is TRBV3-1 (or the pseudogene TRBV3-2), the J call TRBJ1-2; D is ambiguous. Per the germline V gene, CDR1 is LGHDT and CDR2 is YNNKEL (reference sequence). The length of the CDR3 is 13 residues. Trimming shortened V by 1 base and J by 5 bases, and 8 bases separated the two germline ends. The CDR3 protein is CASSQVPSYGYTF. CDR3 nucleotides: TGTGCCAGCAGCCAAGTCCCCAGTTATGGCTACACCTTC.

The chain uses TRBV3-1 (or the pseudogene TRBV3-2) and TRBJ2-7, with no clear D. V lost 1 base and J lost 1, with 8 bases in between. This CDR3 is built from 14 residues. Germline-derived CDR1 and CDR2 are LGHDT and YNNKEL (reference sequence). The CDR3 coding sequence is TGTGCCAGCAGCCAAGCACCTGGGTCCTACGAGCAGTACTTC. Protein sequence: CASSQAPGSYEQYF.